This TCR beta chain was recovered during a study of blood T cells in healthy people across ages. The V and J ends lost 3 bases and 6 bases respectively, with 14 bases between them. The germline V gene encodes CDR1 SGHTA and CDR2 FQGNSA. The CDR3 is 14 residues long. The use of a sample-barcoded 5' primer and a J-beta primer mix characterized a second PCR of roughly 6 to 11 cycles. In TCRdb, the 5' RACE reads were re-called with MiXCR into one record per CDR3 protein. This sample has 270,000 or so distinct CDR3 sequences, with 27% found just once. The source of this sequence is a woman aged 70 to 79 in good health. Sequencing was performed on blood. The chain has TRBV7-2 and TRBJ1-1; no reliable D call. Here the CDR3 reads CASSLLGSGAEAFF. The CDR3 coding sequence is TGTGCCAGCAGCTTGTTAGGGTCGGGCGCTGAAGCTTTCTTT.